This entry is about one T cell receptor beta chain. Its antigen is not known. A J-beta primer mix and a sample-barcoded 5' primer were used in a second PCR of about 6 to 12 cycles. TCRdb called the 5' RACE reads again in MiXCR, with one record for every CDR3 protein. The sample lists approximately 800,000 distinct CDR3 sequences, around two thirds seen once, with 25% to 35% in the top ten. This entry comes from a study of blood T cells in healthy people across ages. About the study: Template switching caught about one barcoded beta molecule for each two T cells. Broader study findings: TCR beta diversity, measured per million T cells, fell in a roughly linear way with age.

V shed 0 bases and J 7 bases; nucleotides not matched to a gene: 6. Germline V CDR1 and CDR2: SGHVS, FQNEAQ. The CDR3 sequence is 16 residues long. Collection of around 10 milliliters of peripheral blood was performed for each donor. The sequenced sample was blood. The V call is TRBV7-8, the J call TRBJ1-4; 9 nucleotides match TRBD1. The clonotype was recovered from a young man in good health. The CDR3 bases are TGTGCCAGCAGCTTAGCAGGGGGGACAGGGCGTGAAAAACTGTTTTTT. Its protein is CASSLAGGTGREKLFF.